This TCR beta chain was captured by sequencing in a study of T cell responses to AZD1222 COVID-19 vaccine. There are a few counts of this clone. Its target is unknown. Notes on the study in general: Close to half of all spike-specific TCRs reportedly target regions of the variants that are unmutated.

Method: immunoSEQ multiplex PCR; TCRdb's copy keeps in-frame clones and lacks some. The sample carries about 120,000 clones, approximately 93% recorded once. The sequence was collected from an adult in good health. The sequences come from peripheral blood, collected on day 0 of AZD1222 vaccination.

CDR3 DNA sequence: TGTGCCAGCAGTCCCGCCTGGGCGACTGGGGCCAACGTCCTGACTTTC. Its protein product is CASSPAWATGANVLTF. The chain carries TRBV28 and TRBJ2-6; D is undetermined. Germline V gene lookup returns CDR1 MDHEN and CDR2 SYDVKM. The CDR3 runs 16 residues. V was clipped by 5 bases and J by 2 bases, with 13 bases between them.